These 13 T cell receptor beta chains came from one sample sequenced in a study of control samples from healthy donors and cancer patients. Data came from immunoSEQ multiplex PCR; TCRdb stores just in-frame clones and leaves some out. The profile shows 120,000 or so clones, roughly 92% of them singletons. The sample comprised PBMCs. Receptors originate from a man at least 80 years old with head and neck cancer.

The chain recombines TRBV6-5 with TRBJ1-4; TRBD1 matches at 9 bases. V lost 6 bases to trimming and J lost 8 bases; unmatched junction nucleotides: 10. The CDR3 covers 15 residues. The germline V gene encodes CDR1 MNHEY and CDR2 SVGAGI. The CDR3 sequence: CASRQSGTGSEKLFF. Written as DNA, the CDR3 is TGTGCCAGCAGACAATCCGGGACAGGGTCGGAAAAACTGTTTTTT.

V is TRBV13 and J is TRBJ2-5; TRBD2 aligns across 10 bases. Germline V gene data show CDR1 as PRHDT and CDR2 as FYEKMQ (reference sequence). This CDR3 is built from 21 residues. Trimming took 2 bases from V and 0 from J; bases not matched to a gene: 18. CDR3 in DNA: TGTGCCAGCAGCTTAAGGTTTGTGCTGCTAGCGGGGGAAAAGAACCAAGAGACCCAGTACTTC. This translates into CASSLRFVLLAGEKNQETQYF.

The chain links TRBV6-5 to TRBJ1-2, with D tentatively TRBD1 (5 bases). The CDR3 sequence is 13 residues long. Trimming cost V 6 bases and J 4 bases, with 12 bases left between them. Germline V gene lookup returns CDR1 MNHEY and CDR2 SVGAGI. CDR3: CASSPGRGYGYTF. CDR3 DNA sequence: TGTGCCAGCAGCCCAGGGAGGGGCTATGGCTACACCTTC.

The CDR3 coding sequence is TGTGCCAGCAGTTACTCGGGGTCGGGTCAGCCCCAGCATTTT. Translation gives CASSYSGSGQPQHF. The V gene is TRBV6-6, the J gene TRBJ1-5; no firm D call. CDR1 is MNHNY and CDR2 is SVGAGI in the germline V gene (reference sequence). This CDR3 is 14 amino acids long. V was trimmed by 0 bases and J by 6 bases, leaving 9 bases between them.

CDR3 nucleotide sequence: TGTGCCAGCAGCCAAACAGGGGCGAACACTGAAGCTTTCTTT. It specifies CASSQTGANTEAFF. J is TRBJ1-1 and V is TRBV9; 7 bases are shared with TRBD1. The CDR3 is made up of 14 amino acids. Germline V CDR1 and CDR2: SGDLS, YYNGEE. With 4 bases clipped from V and 1 base from J, the junction kept 4 bases outside the gene matches.

The V gene is TRBV15, the J gene TRBJ1-5; D gene unclear. Trimming pared 0 bases from V and 11 bases from J, leaving 8 bases between. CDR1 is LNHNV, CDR2 YYDKDF, per germline (reference sequence). CDR3 size: 12 residues. The CDR3 here is CATSREGFSQHF. The DNA for the CDR3 is TGTGCCACCAGCAGAGAGGGGTTTTCCCAGCATTTT.

The chain has TRBV6-5 and TRBJ2-3; possible D gene TRBD2, 5 bases. The CDR3 is made up of 12 amino acids. The germline V gene encodes CDR1 MNHEY and CDR2 SVGAGI. V was cut by 8 bases and J by 3 bases, with 9 bases left in between. The CDR3 sequence: CASRRGTDTQYF. The CDR3 DNA follows: TGTGCCAGCCGACGGGGTACAGATACGCAGTATTTT.

This chain links TRBV6-5 with TRBJ1-1; no reliable D call. Germline values: CDR1 MNHEY, CDR2 SVGAGI. CDR3 length: 11 residues. V lost 8 bases, J lost 0 bases, and 4 bases lay in between. This CDR3 reads CASWMNTEAFF. The CDR3 DNA is TGTGCCAGCTGGATGAACACTGAAGCTTTCTTT.

The chain combines TRBV12-3 or TRBV12-4 with TRBJ1-1; D not certain. This CDR3 contains 12 residues. Trimming took off 8 bases at V and 0 bases at J, with 7 bases between the two ends. In nucleotides, the CDR3 is TGTGCCAGCGGACTAGTGAACACTGAAGCTTTCTTT. The encoded protein is CASGLVNTEAFF.

Points on this clone: An end of the junction differs from the germline gene, which may be a read error. Other DNA sequences in the sample encode the same CDR3. J is TRBJ2-7 and V is TRBV6-5, with 8 positions matching TRBD1. CDR1 is MNHEY, CDR2 SVGAGI, per germline. The CDR3 loop spans 13 amino acids. Here the CDR3 DNA reads TGTGCCAGCAAACAGGGGGTTCCCTACGAACAGTACTTC. It translates to CASKQGVPYEQYF.

This clone occurred a few times. The CDR3 sequence is CASNENTGELFF. CDR3 in DNA: TGTGCCAGCAATGAGAACACCGGGGAGCTGTTTTTT. The chain has TRBV28 and TRBJ2-2; D is unresolved. Per the germline V gene, CDR1 is MDHEN and CDR2 is SYDVKM. The CDR3 runs to 12 residues. Trimming stripped 7 bases from V and 1 base from J, with 4 bases between.

The chain recombines TRBV18 with TRBJ2-7; 11 bases align to TRBD2. Trimming took 3 bases from V and 2 from J; bases not matched to a gene: 18. The CDR3 is 20 amino acids. The germline gives CDR1 KGHSH, CDR2 LQKENI. CDR3 sequence: CASSPTVVPRLAGGPYEQYF. CDR3 nucleotides: TGTGCCAGCTCACCCACCGTCGTTCCCCGTCTAGCGGGGGGCCCCTACGAGCAGTACTTC. Together with reference TRBV18 and TRBJ2-7, the CDR3 gives the full variable domain: NAGVMQNPRHLVRRRGQEARLRCSPMKGHSHVYWYRQLPEEGLKFMVYLQKENIIDESGMPKERFSAEFPKEGPSILRIQQVVRGDSAAYFCASSPTVVPRLAGGPYEQYFGPGTRLTVT.

The chain recombines TRBV10-1 with TRBJ1-1, with D unresolved. CDR1 is WNHNN and CDR2 is SYGVQD in the germline V gene (reference sequence). Trimming took 0 bases from V and 3 from J, leaving 5 bases between them. The CDR3 contains 13 residues. The CDR3: CASSESVDTEAFF. The CDR3 nucleotides are TGCGCCAGCAGTGAGTCGGTGGACACTGAAGCTTTCTTT.